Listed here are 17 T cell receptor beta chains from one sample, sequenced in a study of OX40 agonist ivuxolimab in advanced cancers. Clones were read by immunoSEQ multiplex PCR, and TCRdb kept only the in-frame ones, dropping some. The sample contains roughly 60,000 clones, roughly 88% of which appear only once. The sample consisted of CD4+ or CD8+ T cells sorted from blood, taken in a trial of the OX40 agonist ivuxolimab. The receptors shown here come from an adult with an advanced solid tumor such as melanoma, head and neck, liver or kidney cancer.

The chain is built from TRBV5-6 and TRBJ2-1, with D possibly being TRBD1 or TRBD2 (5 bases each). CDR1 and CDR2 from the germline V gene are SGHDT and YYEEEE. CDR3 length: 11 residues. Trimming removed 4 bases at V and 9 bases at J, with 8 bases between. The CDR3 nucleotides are TGTGCCAGCAGCATGAGGGGTGAGCAGTTCTTC. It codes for CASSMRGEQFF.

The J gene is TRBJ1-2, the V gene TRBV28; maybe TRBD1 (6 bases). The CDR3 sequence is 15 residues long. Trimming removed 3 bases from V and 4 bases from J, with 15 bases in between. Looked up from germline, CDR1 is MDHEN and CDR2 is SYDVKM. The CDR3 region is CASSFPIGGIYGYTF. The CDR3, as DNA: TGTGCCAGCAGTTTCCCCATCGGGGGCATCTATGGCTACACCTTC.

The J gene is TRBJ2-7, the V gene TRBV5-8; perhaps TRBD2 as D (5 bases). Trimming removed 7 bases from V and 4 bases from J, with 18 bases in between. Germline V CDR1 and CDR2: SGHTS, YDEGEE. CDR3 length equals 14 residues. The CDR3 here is CASSARGVTYEQYF. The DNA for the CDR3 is TGTGCCAGCTCCGCTCGGGGAGTTACGTACGAGCAGTACTTC.

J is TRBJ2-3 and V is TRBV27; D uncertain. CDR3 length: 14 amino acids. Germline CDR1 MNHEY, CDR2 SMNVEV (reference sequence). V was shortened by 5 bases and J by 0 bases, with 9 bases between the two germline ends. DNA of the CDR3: TGTGCCAGCAGTAATACGCAAAGCACAGATACGCAGTATTTT. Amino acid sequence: CASSNTQSTDTQYF.

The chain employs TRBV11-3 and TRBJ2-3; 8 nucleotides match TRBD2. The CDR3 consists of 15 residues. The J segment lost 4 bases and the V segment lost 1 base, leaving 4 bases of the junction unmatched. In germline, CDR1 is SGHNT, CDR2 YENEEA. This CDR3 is CASSLAGGPADTQYF. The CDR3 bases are TGTGCCAGCAGCTTAGCGGGGGGGCCTGCAGATACGCAGTATTTT.

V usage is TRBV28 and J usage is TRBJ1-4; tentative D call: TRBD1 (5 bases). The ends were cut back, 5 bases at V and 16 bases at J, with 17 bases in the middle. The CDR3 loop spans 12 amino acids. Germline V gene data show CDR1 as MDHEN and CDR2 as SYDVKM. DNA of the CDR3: TGTGCCAGCAGTACTAGGCCGGGGGAATGGTTTTTT. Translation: CASSTRPGEWFF.

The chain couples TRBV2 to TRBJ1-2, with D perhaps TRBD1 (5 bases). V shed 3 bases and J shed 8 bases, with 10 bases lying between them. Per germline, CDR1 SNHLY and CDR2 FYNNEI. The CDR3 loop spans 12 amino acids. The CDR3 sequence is CASSDSGDGYTF. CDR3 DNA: TGTGCCAGCAGTGATTCCGGGGACGGCTACACCTTC.

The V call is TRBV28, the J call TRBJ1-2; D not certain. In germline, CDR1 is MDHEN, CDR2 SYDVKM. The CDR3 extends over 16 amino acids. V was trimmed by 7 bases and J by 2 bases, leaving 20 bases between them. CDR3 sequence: CASNLGGGGFNYGYTF. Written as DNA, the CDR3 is TGTGCCAGCAACCTCGGAGGCGGAGGATTCAACTATGGCTACACCTTC.

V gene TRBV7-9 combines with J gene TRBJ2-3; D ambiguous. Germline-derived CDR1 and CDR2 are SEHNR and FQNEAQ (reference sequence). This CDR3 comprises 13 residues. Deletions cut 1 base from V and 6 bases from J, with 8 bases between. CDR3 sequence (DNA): TGTGCCAGCAGCTTAGGTCGTGCGGATACGCAGTATTTT. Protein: CASSLGRADTQYF.

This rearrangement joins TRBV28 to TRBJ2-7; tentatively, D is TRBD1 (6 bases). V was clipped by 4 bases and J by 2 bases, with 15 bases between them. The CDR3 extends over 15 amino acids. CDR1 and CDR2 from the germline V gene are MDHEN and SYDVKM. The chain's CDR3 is CASSSTGQSTYEQYF. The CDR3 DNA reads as TGTGCCAGCAGTTCGACAGGCCAATCGACCTACGAGCAGTACTTC. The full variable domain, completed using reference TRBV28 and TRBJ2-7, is DVKVTQSSRYLVKRTGEKVFLECVQDMDHENMFWYRQDPGLGLRLIYFSYDVKMKEKGDIPEGYSVSREKKERFSLILESASTNQTSMYLCASSSTGQSTYEQYFGPGTRLTVT.

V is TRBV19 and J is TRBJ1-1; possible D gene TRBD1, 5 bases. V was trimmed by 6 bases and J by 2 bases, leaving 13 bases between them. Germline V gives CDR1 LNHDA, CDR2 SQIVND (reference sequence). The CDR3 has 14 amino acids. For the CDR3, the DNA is TGTGCCAGTAGCGACAGCGTCCTTAACACTGAAGCTTTCTTT. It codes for CASSDSVLNTEAFF.

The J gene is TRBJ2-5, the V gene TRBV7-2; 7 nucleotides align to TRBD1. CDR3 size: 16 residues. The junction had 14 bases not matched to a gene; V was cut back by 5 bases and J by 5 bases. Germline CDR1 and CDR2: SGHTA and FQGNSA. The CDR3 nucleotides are TGTGCCAGCAGCCCCATTATCGGGCTGGACAGGGAGACCCAGTACTTC. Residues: CASSPIIGLDRETQYF.

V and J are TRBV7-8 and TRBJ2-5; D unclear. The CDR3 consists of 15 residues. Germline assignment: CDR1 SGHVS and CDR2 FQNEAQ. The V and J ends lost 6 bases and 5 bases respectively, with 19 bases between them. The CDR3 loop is CASRVQGLAQETQYF. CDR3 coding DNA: TGTGCCAGCAGGGTTCAAGGGTTGGCACAGGAGACCCAGTACTTC.

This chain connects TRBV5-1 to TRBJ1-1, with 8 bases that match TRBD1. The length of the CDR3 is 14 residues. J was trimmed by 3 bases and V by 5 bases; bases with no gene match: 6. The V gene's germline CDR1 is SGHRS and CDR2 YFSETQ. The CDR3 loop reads CASREGQGHTEAFF. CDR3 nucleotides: TGCGCCAGCAGAGAAGGACAGGGTCACACTGAAGCTTTCTTT.

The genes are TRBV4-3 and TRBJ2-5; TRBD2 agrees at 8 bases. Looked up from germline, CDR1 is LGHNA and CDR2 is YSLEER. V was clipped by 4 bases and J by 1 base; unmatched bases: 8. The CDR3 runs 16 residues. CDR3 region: CASSLGTAGGQETQYF. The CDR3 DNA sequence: TGCGCCAGCAGCCTGGGGACGGCGGGGGGCCAAGAGACCCAGTACTTC.

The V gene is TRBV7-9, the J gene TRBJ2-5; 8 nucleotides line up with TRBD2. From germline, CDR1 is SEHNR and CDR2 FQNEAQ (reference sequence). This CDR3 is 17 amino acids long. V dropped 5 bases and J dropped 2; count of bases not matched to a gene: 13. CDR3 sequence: CASSPHLGGGTQETQYF. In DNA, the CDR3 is TGTGCCAGCAGCCCCCACCTCGGCGGGGGGACGCAAGAGACCCAGTACTTC.

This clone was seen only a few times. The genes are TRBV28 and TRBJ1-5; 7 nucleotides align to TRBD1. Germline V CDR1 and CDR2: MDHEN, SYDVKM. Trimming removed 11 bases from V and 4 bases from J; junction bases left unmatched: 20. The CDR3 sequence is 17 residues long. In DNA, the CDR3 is TGTGCCGGGTTCGACAGGGAATCTAGCATAGCAAATCAGCCCCAGCATTTT. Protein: CAGFDRESSIANQPQHF.